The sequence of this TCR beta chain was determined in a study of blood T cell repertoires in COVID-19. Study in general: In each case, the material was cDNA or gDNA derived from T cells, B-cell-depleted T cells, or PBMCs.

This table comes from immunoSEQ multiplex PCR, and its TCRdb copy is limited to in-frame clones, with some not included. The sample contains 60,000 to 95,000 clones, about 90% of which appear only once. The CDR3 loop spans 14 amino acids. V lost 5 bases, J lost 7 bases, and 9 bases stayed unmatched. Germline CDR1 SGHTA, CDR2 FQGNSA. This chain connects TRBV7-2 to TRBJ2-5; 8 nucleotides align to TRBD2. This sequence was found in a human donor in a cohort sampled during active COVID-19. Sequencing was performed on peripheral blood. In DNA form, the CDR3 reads TGTGCCAGCAGCATAACCGGACTAGCTGCGACCCAGTACTTC. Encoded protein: CASSITGLAATQYF.